One and the same sample provided the 27 T cell receptor beta chains below, sequenced in a study of graft-versus-host responses after intestinal transplantation. TCRdb's table, derived via immunoSEQ multiplex PCR, lists solely in-frame clones and lacks some. The table has about 97,000 clones, 90% seen once. The sequencing here drew on PBMCs, taken about 440 days after intestinal transplant. All receptors come from a human patient who received an intestinal transplant, so some T cells may come from the graft donor.

The V gene is TRBV10-3, the J gene TRBJ2-7; perhaps TRBD2 as D (5 bases). V was trimmed by 4 bases and J by 7 bases, leaving 14 bases between them. Looked up from germline, CDR1 is ENHRY and CDR2 is SYGVKD. The CDR3 totals 13 residues. CDR3 sequence (DNA): TGTGCCATCAGTGTTAGCGAGGTTGGGGAGCAGTACTTC. This sequence encodes CAISVSEVGEQYF.

CDR3 sequence: CASSPGGLGEAFF. CDR3 bases: TGCGCCAGCAGCCCCGGTGGGTTGGGTGAAGCTTTCTTT. V gene TRBV4-1 combines with J gene TRBJ1-1, with no clear D. Germline loops: CDR1 MGHRA, CDR2 YSYEKL. The CDR3 has 13 amino acids. V shed 4 bases and J shed 7 bases, with 13 bases lying between them.

Here the CDR3 reads CASSFSRFNSPLHF. CDR3 nucleotide sequence: TGTGCCAGCAGCTTTAGCAGGTTTAATTCACCCCTCCACTTT. This sequence joins TRBV11-1 and TRBJ1-6; no definite D call. This CDR3 contains 14 residues. V lost 3 bases, J lost 6 bases, and 9 bases lay in between. Germline V gene data show CDR1 as SGHAT and CDR2 as FQDESV (reference sequence). Looking up the rest from reference TRBV11-1 and TRBJ1-6 gives the full variable domain: EAEVAQSPRYKITEKSQAVAFWCDPISGHATLYWYRQILGQGPELLVQFQDESVVDDSQLPKDRFSAERLKGVDSTLKIQPAELGDSAMYLCASSFSRFNSPLHFGNGTRLTVT.

The chain carries TRBV7-2 and TRBJ2-1; the D gene could be TRBD1 or TRBD2 (5 bases each). CDR3 length: 15 residues. CDR1 and CDR2 (germline): SGHTA, FQGNSA. Trimming removed 1 base at V and 7 bases at J, with 14 bases between. CDR3 loop: CASSLVGTRGNEQFF. DNA for the CDR3: TGTGCCAGCAGCTTAGTGGGGACCCGCGGGAATGAGCAGTTCTTC.

V gene TRBV9 combines with J gene TRBJ2-5; weak D call: TRBD1 (6 bases). Germline loops: CDR1 SGDLS, CDR2 YYNGEE. This CDR3 is 14 amino acids long. Trimming cost V 2 bases and J 2 bases, with 10 bases left between them. CDR3 residues: CASSVGQPQETQYF. CDR3 nucleotide sequence: TGTGCCAGCAGCGTTGGACAGCCACAAGAGACCCAGTACTTC.

The chain joins TRBV6-4 to TRBJ1-4; the D gene is possibly TRBD1 (5 bases). V was trimmed by 4 bases and J by 5 bases, leaving 17 bases between them. The CDR3 has 16 residues. Germline V gene data show CDR1 as MRHNA and CDR2 as SNTAGT. The CDR3: CASSGFRVSSNEKLFF. As DNA, the CDR3 is TGTGCCAGCAGTGGGTTCAGGGTCTCTTCCAATGAAAAACTGTTTTTT.

The chain carries TRBV4-2 and TRBJ1-3; D possibly corresponds to TRBD1 (5 bases). Germline CDR1 is LGHNA and CDR2 is YNFKEQ. This CDR3 contains 16 residues. Trimming pared 0 bases from V and 4 bases from J, leaving 13 bases between. CDR3 bases: TGTGCCAGCAGCCAAGAAGTGAGAGGGGTCGGAAACACCATATATTTT. Encoded protein: CASSQEVRGVGNTIYF.

The rearrangement links TRBV6-1 to TRBJ2-5, with 9 positions matching TRBD1. The J call may be wrong; the DNA end is better matched by TRBJ2-7. There are 16 residues in the CDR3. CDR1 MNHNS and CDR2 SASEGT come from the germline V gene. The CDR3 region has the DNA TGTGCCAGCAGTGAGGCCGGGACAGGGATAGGCTACGAGCAGTACTTC. Translation gives CASSEAGTGIGYEQYF.

The chain uses TRBV15 and TRBJ2-3, with TRBD1 matching over 10 bases. The CDR3 consists of 17 residues. V trimming: 3 bases; J trimming: 4 bases; junction bases outside the gene matches: 10. Germline CDR1 and CDR2: LNHNV and YYDKDF (reference sequence). The CDR3 reads CATSSPRDRGSADTQYF. Written as DNA, the CDR3 is TGTGCCACCAGCAGTCCCCGGGACAGGGGAAGCGCAGATACGCAGTATTTT.

The DNA of the CDR3 is TGTGCCAGCAGCTTAGCACAGGGGGACTATTCACCCCTCCACTTT. This translates into CASSLAQGDYSPLHF. The chain joins TRBV7-2 to TRBJ1-6; 8 bases match TRBD1. The CDR3 consists of 15 residues. V lost 0 bases to trimming and J lost 8 bases; unmatched junction nucleotides: 3. Looked up from germline, CDR1 is SGHTA and CDR2 is FQGNSA.

V gene TRBV7-6 combines with J gene TRBJ2-3; D not certain. Germline V gene data show CDR1 as SGHVS and CDR2 as FNYEAQ. V was shortened by 1 base and J by 3 bases, with 23 bases between the two germline ends. The length of the CDR3 is 19 residues. The CDR3 region is CASSLDLGIYKVGTDTQYF. The CDR3 DNA reads as TGTGCCAGCAGCTTAGATCTAGGGATTTATAAGGTTGGTACAGATACGCAGTATTTT.

The genes are TRBV5-1 and TRBJ1-2, with TRBD1 as a possible D gene (5 bases). This CDR3 spans 15 amino acids. The V end lost 0 bases, the J end lost 3 bases, and 12 bases lay between the germline ends. The germline V gene encodes CDR1 SGHRS and CDR2 YFSETQ. Here the CDR3 reads CASSLARAGDYGYTF. In DNA, the CDR3 is TGCGCCAGCAGCTTGGCCCGGGCGGGGGACTATGGCTACACCTTC.

This clone showed up just once. A read error may produce the germline difference seen at one junction end. The gene calls are TRBV14 and TRBJ2-1; 9 bases are shared with TRBD1. Germline V lookup: CDR1 SGHDN, CDR2 FVKESK. The CDR3 loop spans 14 amino acids. The CDR3 spells CASSQAPGQGLGVF. CDR3 coding DNA: TGTGCCAGCAGCCAAGCCCCAGGACAGGGGTTGGGGGTCTTC.

This chain joins TRBV4-2 and TRBJ2-7; perhaps D is TRBD1 or TRBD2 (5 bases each). The germline V gene encodes CDR1 LGHNA and CDR2 YNFKEQ. Deletions cut 7 bases from V and 6 bases from J, with 19 bases between. The CDR3 spans 14 residues. As DNA, the CDR3 is TGTGCCAGCAACGAGGGTGGGGGAACCCCCGAGCAGTACTTC. Its protein product is CASNEGGGTPEQYF.

This chain uses TRBV23-1 with TRBJ2-3; TRBD1 agrees at 8 bases. TRBV23-1 is reported as an ORF; its role is uncertain. V lost 2 bases, J lost 1 base, and 8 bases stayed unmatched. This CDR3 region has 17 residues. The CDR3 nucleotides are TGCGCCAGCAGTCAACCAACACAGGGGGATGGCACAGATACGCAGTATTTT. Its translation: CASSQPTQGDGTDTQYF.

This sequence joins TRBV5-4 and TRBJ1-3; D unresolved. Looked up from germline, CDR1 is SGHNT and CDR2 is YYREEE (reference sequence). V was cut by 0 bases and J by 0 bases, with 7 bases left in between. This CDR3 region has 15 residues. CDR3 coding DNA: TGTGCCAGCAGCTTGGACGCGGGCTCTGGAAACACCATATATTTT. Protein sequence: CASSLDAGSGNTIYF.

This clone was recorded a few times. The rearrangement links TRBV5-8 to TRBJ1-6; 9 bases match TRBD1. From germline, CDR1 is SGHTS and CDR2 YDEGEE. The junction had 12 bases not matched to a gene; V was cut back by 10 bases and J by 7 bases. The CDR3 extends over 15 amino acids. The CDR3 nucleotides read TGTGCCGGCCGGGACAGGGTATCGTACAATTCACCCCTCCACTTT. Protein product: CAGRDRVSYNSPLHF.

The chain carries TRBV11-2 and TRBJ2-7; D unresolved. The V gene lost 5 bases and the J gene lost 3 bases, with 14 bases spanning the gap. The CDR3 has 14 amino acids. Germline V lookup: CDR1 SGHAT, CDR2 FQNNGV. CDR3: CASSRYELSYEQYF. The DNA of the CDR3 is TGTGCCAGCAGCCGGTATGAGTTGAGCTACGAGCAGTACTTC.

The CDR3 region is CASSQGLGANYGYTF. CDR3 in DNA: TGTGCCAGCAGCCAGGGGTTGGGAGCTAACTATGGCTACACCTTC. V and J are TRBV7-3 and TRBJ1-2; possibly TRBD1 for D (6 bases). Trimming cost V 5 bases and J 0 bases, with 13 bases left between them. Per the germline V gene, CDR1 is SGHTA and CDR2 is FQGTGA. The CDR3 covers 15 residues.

The V and J genes are TRBV15 and TRBJ2-2; unclear D gene. The CDR3 totals 13 residues. Germline CDR1 and CDR2: LNHNV and YYDKDF (reference sequence). V was trimmed by 4 bases and J by 4 bases, leaving 7 bases between them. CDR3 in DNA: TGTGCCACCAGCAACCAGCCCACCGGGGAGCTGTTTTTT. Translation: CATSNQPTGELFF.

The chain uses TRBV7-9 and TRBJ1-4; D is perhaps TRBD1 (6 bases). Per germline, CDR1 SEHNR and CDR2 FQNEAQ (reference sequence). The CDR3 spans 14 residues. V lost 7 bases to trimming and J lost 8 bases, with 17 bases between them. CDR3 in amino acids: CASTSGDRQEKLFF. As DNA, the CDR3 is TGTGCCAGCACCTCAGGGGACCGCCAAGAAAAACTGTTTTTT.

The chain has TRBV5-8 and TRBJ1-5; the match to TRBD1 covers 7 bases. The V gene end was trimmed by 3 bases and the J gene end by 6 bases; junction bases not matched to a gene: 12. Germline V gene data show CDR1 as SGHTS and CDR2 as YDEGEE. CDR3 length: 16 amino acids. CDR3 nucleotides: TGTGCCAGCAGCTCTCCCAACAGGGGTTCGGGTCAGCCCCAGCATTTT. This gives the protein CASSSPNRGSGQPQHF.

This chain uses TRBV6-5 with TRBJ2-3; D not resolved. This CDR3 spans 12 amino acids. Germline V gene data show CDR1 as MNHEY and CDR2 as SVGAGI. V lost 5 bases and J lost 2, with 5 bases in between. The CDR3 here is CASSQNTDTQYF. The CDR3 bases are TGTGCCAGCAGTCAAAACACAGATACGCAGTATTTT.

The chain employs TRBV7-9 and TRBJ2-7; maybe TRBD2 (6 bases). This CDR3 spans 14 amino acids. Germline lookup yields CDR1 SEHNR and CDR2 FQNEAQ (reference sequence). V was trimmed by 5 bases and J by 3 bases, leaving 14 bases between them. CDR3 coding DNA: TGTGCCAGCAGCCTACGGGGGAATAACTACGAGCAGTACTTC. It translates to CASSLRGNNYEQYF.

This clone was recorded a few times. This chain connects TRBV27 to TRBJ1-3; possible D gene TRBD1, 5 bases. V was clipped by 6 bases and J by 8 bases, with 20 bases between them. This CDR3 comprises 15 residues. Germline values: CDR1 MNHEY, CDR2 SMNVEV (reference sequence). CDR3 nucleotides: TGTGCCAGCAGCACTCCCCGGGACCCGTCCGACACCATATATTTT. Translating gives CASSTPRDPSDTIYF.

The V gene is TRBV11-3, the J gene TRBJ2-3; no definite D call. The CDR3 covers 13 residues. From germline, CDR1 is SGHNT and CDR2 YENEEA. V lost 6 bases and J 3 bases, leaving 10 bases between the germline ends. CDR3 amino acids: CASRASGTDTQYF. The CDR3 nucleotides are TGTGCCAGCAGGGCGTCCGGGACAGATACGCAGTATTTT.

The chain carries TRBV7-9 and TRBJ1-3; TRBD1 agrees at 7 bases. After removal of 6 bases from V and 1 base from J, the junction contained 6 bases not matched to a gene. The length of the CDR3 is 15 residues. Germline V gives CDR1 SEHNR, CDR2 FQNEAQ (reference sequence). This chain's CDR3 is CASRVDRESGNTIYF. CDR3 bases: TGTGCCAGCAGAGTTGACAGGGAATCTGGAAACACCATATATTTT.